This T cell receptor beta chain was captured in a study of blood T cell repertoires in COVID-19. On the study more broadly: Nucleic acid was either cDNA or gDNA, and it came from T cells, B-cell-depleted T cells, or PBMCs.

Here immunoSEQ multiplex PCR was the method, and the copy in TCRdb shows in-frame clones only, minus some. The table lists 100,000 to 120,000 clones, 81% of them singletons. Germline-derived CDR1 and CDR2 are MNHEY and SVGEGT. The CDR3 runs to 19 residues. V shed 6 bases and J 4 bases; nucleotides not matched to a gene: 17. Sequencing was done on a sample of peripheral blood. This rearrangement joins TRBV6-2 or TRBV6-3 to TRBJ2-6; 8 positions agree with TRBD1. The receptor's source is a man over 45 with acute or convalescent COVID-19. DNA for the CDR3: TGTGCCAGCAGCCAAAGGCCGACAGGGGCCCCCGCCGGGGCCAACGTCCTGACTTTC. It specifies CASSQRPTGAPAGANVLTF.